This TCR beta chain emerged from a study of regulatory T cells in long-lasting Graves disease. Overall study results and limits: Persistent patients shared some 2,500 public clonotypes among themselves. Newly diagnosed patients shared fewer, at about 890.

Both iRepertoire HTBI primers and Arm-PCR of CDR3 regions were used to build the TCR beta libraries. TCRdb re-derived calls from the multiplex PCR reads in MiXCR, one entry per CDR3 protein. The top ten clones hold roughly 8.9% of a sample with more than 450,000 distinct CDR3 sequences, 12% of them seen once. This sample's time point: newly diagnosed GD, antithyroid drugs for less than 3 months. Preparation of the TCR library used RNA extracted from PBMCs. The CDR3 totals 14 residues. Germline-derived CDR1 and CDR2 are GTSNPN and SVGIG (reference sequence). With regard to this clonotype: No antigen is known for it. Germline is not matched at one junction end, which may reflect a read error.

The data were also submitted as part of a second study, on T cells in Graves' hyperthyroidism and ophthalmopathy. That paper states: Among clonotypes expanded in thyroid above 0.001, most were also found in blood.

The material was peripheral blood mononuclear cells (PBMCs), obtained at new diagnosis, from a patient treated with antithyroid drugs. V is TRBV30 and J is TRBJ1-5; 7 bases are shared with TRBD1. The clonotype originates from a woman under 40 with Graves disease. CDR3: CARSEYRGGEPQHF. The CDR3 region has the DNA TGTGCCCGGAGTGAATACAGGGGTGGAGAGCCCCAGCATTTT.